One sample yielded the 30 T cell receptor beta chains listed below, sequenced in a study of blood T cell repertoires in COVID-19. Profiling relied on immunoSEQ multiplex PCR, and the TCRdb table lists in-frame clones only, not all of them. Of 300,000 to 400,000 clones listed, more than 70% are singletons. The sample was PBMCs or T cells enriched from blood (not recorded which). The receptor source for this set is a woman under 30 who had recovered from COVID-19.

This chain links TRBV12-3 or TRBV12-4 with TRBJ2-3, with D possibly being TRBD2 (5 bases). The CDR3 consists of 12 residues. V gave up 6 bases and J gave up 11 bases, with 15 bases separating them. CDR3 bases: TGTGCCAGCAGCGCGGAACCCGGAGGGCAGTATTTT. Its protein product is CASSAEPGGQYF.

The rearrangement links TRBV2 to TRBJ2-2; 8 bases agree with TRBD2. The CDR3 sequence is 15 residues long. V dropped 7 bases and J dropped 5; count of bases not matched to a gene: 9. Germline CDR1 is SNHLY and CDR2 is FYNNEI. Here the CDR3 DNA reads TGTGCCAGCATCCGGCGGGGGGTATCTACCGGGGAGCTGTTTTTT. It encodes CASIRRGVSTGELFF.

The chain's CDR3 is CASSVDEGRGYNSPLHF. Here the CDR3 DNA reads TGTGCCAGCAGCGTCGACGAGGGGCGGGGCTATAATTCACCCCTCCACTTT. This sequence joins TRBV9 and TRBJ1-6, with D possibly matching TRBD1 (5 bases). CDR3 length equals 17 residues. V lost 2 bases, J lost 3 bases, and 15 bases lay in between. Germline values: CDR1 SGDLS, CDR2 YYNGEE.

The chain employs TRBV7-9 and TRBJ2-5; the D gene is possibly TRBD2 (6 bases). The CDR3 has 14 amino acids. V shed 2 bases and J shed 2 bases, with 9 bases lying between them. Germline loops: CDR1 SEHNR, CDR2 FQNEAQ (reference sequence). CDR3 nucleotides: TGTGCCAGCAGCTTAATTGCGGGACAAGAGACCCAGTACTTC. Translation: CASSLIAGQETQYF.

Remarks on this clone: The sample holds other DNA sequences that translate to the same CDR3. This chain uses TRBV19 with TRBJ1-1; tentative D call: TRBD1 (5 bases). Germline V CDR1 and CDR2: LNHDA, SQIVND (reference sequence). This CDR3 spans 14 amino acids. The germline V and J ends were trimmed by 1 base and 4 bases, with 10 bases remaining between them. CDR3 coding DNA: TGTGCCAGTAGTATAGGACAGAGGAGCACTGAAGCTTTCTTT. Its translation: CASSIGQRSTEAFF.

This rearrangement joins TRBV7-9 to TRBJ1-1, with D possibly TRBD1 on 5 matching bases. This CDR3 comprises 13 residues. Germline V gives CDR1 SEHNR, CDR2 FQNEAQ (reference sequence). Trimming stripped 8 bases from V and 3 bases from J, with 13 bases between. The CDR3 protein is CASLRGGDTEAFF. CDR3 in DNA: TGTGCCAGCCTACGAGGAGGGGACACTGAAGCTTTCTTT. The variable domain in full, with the rest retrieved from reference TRBV7-9 and TRBJ1-1, is DTGVSQNPRHKITKRGQNVTFRCDPISEHNRLYWYRQTLGQGPEFLTYFQNEAQLEKSRLLSDRFSAERPKGSFSTLEIQRTEQGDSAMYLCASLRGGDTEAFFGQGTRLTVV.

This clone was seen more than once but under ten times. The CDR3 here is CASSQDRASTQGEAFF. For the CDR3, the DNA is TGCGCCAGCAGCCAAGATAGGGCTTCGACACAGGGAGAAGCTTTCTTT. J is TRBJ1-1 and V is TRBV4-3; tentatively, D is TRBD1 (6 bases). Germline V gives CDR1 LGHNA, CDR2 YSLEER. CDR3 size: 16 residues. The V and J ends lost 0 bases and 8 bases respectively, with 19 bases between them.

This clone turned up a few times. V gene TRBV5-1 combines with J gene TRBJ2-5, with D tentatively TRBD1 (5 bases). The CDR3 is 13 amino acids. The ends were cut back, 3 bases at V and 5 bases at J, with 11 bases in the middle. Germline CDR1 and CDR2: SGHRS and YFSETQ. This CDR3 is CASSSQASETQYF. Here the CDR3 DNA reads TGCGCCAGCAGCTCACAGGCGAGCGAGACCCAGTACTTC.

The CDR3 sequence: CAISRTGSYEQYF. DNA of the CDR3: TGTGCAATTTCGAGGACAGGGTCCTACGAGCAGTACTTC. This chain uses TRBV19 with TRBJ2-7; 8 nucleotides align to TRBD1. CDR1 and CDR2 (germline): LNHDA, SQIVND (reference sequence). This CDR3 comprises 13 residues.

V and J are TRBV5-7 and TRBJ2-7; D gene ambiguous. TRBV5-7 is sorted into the ORF group, with uncertain function. V dropped 0 bases and J dropped 2 bases, with 6 bases sitting between them. This CDR3 has 13 amino acids. For the CDR3, the DNA is TGTGCCAGCAGCTTGGCAGGCACCTACGAGCAGTACTTC. Protein sequence: CASSLAGTYEQYF.

This clone occurred once. This sequence joins TRBV19 and TRBJ1-2; D might be TRBD1 (5 bases). The CDR3 length is 12 residues. CDR1 and CDR2 from the germline V gene are LNHDA and SQIVND (reference sequence). Trimming removed 7 bases at V and 4 bases at J, with 10 bases between. CDR3 nucleotide sequence: TGTGCCAGTATGGACACGACCTATGGCTACACCTTC. Residues: CASMDTTYGYTF.

The chain recombines TRBV7-9 with TRBJ1-1; TRBD1 matches 7 bases. CDR1 and CDR2 (germline): SEHNR, FQNEAQ (reference sequence). V was pared by 6 bases and J by 4 bases, with 5 bases of the junction left unmatched. The CDR3 is 13 residues long. The CDR3, as DNA: TGTGCCAGCAGAGGACAGGAGCGCACTGAAGCTTTCTTT. Translated, it gives CASRGQERTEAFF.

This clone was found once. The V call is TRBV9, the J call TRBJ1-1; D is ambiguous. This CDR3 has 13 amino acids. The V end lost 0 bases, the J end lost 4 bases, and 7 bases lay between the germline ends. CDR1 SGDLS and CDR2 YYNGEE come from the germline V gene. The CDR3 protein is CASSVDGFTEAFF. As DNA, the CDR3 is TGTGCCAGCAGCGTAGACGGGTTCACTGAAGCTTTCTTT.

V usage is TRBV5-1 and J usage is TRBJ2-2; no firm D call. The CDR3 spans 13 residues. Trimming removed 0 bases at V and 5 bases at J, with 5 bases between. CDR1 and CDR2 from the germline V gene are SGHRS and YFSETQ. The CDR3 here is CASSLARTGELFF. The CDR3 DNA reads as TGCGCCAGCAGCTTGGCTAGAACCGGGGAGCTGTTTTTT.

V and J are TRBV27 and TRBJ2-7; 10 nucleotides align to TRBD1. Germline loops: CDR1 MNHEY, CDR2 SMNVEV (reference sequence). V lost 6 bases, J lost 12 bases, and 8 bases stayed unmatched. This CDR3 has 12 amino acids. CDR3 sequence: CASSPDRGLPYF. CDR3 coding DNA: TGTGCCAGCAGCCCAGACAGGGGGCTACCGTACTTC.

This clone showed up just a few times. The chain recombines TRBV27 with TRBJ1-5, with a weak D call TRBD1 (5 bases). Germline loops: CDR1 MNHEY, CDR2 SMNVEV (reference sequence). The CDR3 spans 15 residues. Trimming pared 3 bases from V and 3 bases from J, leaving 12 bases between. The CDR3 sequence is CASSLEGVDNQPQHF. CDR3 nucleotides: TGTGCCAGCAGTTTGGAAGGGGTGGACAATCAGCCCCAGCATTTT.

This rearrangement joins TRBV29-1 to TRBJ1-3, with a tentative D call TRBD1 (5 bases). V lost 1 base to trimming and J lost 0 bases, with 16 bases between them. This CDR3 spans 17 amino acids. Germline-derived CDR1 and CDR2 are SQVTM and ANQGSEA. The CDR3 loop reads CSVEVGGYGRSGNTIYF. The DNA of the CDR3 is TGCAGCGTTGAAGTGGGGGGTTACGGGCGCTCTGGAAACACCATATATTTT.

The rearrangement uses TRBV21-1 and TRBJ1-2; TRBD1 is taken as the D call from the table, unchecked against the DNA. TRBV21-1 is reported as a pseudogene. The CDR3 length is 17 residues. The CDR3 DNA sequence: TGTGCCAGCAGCAATCCACTCTCCAGGGGGCCTAACTATGGCTACACCTTC. Amino acids: CASSNPLSRGPNYGYTF.

The CDR3 coding sequence is TGTGCCAGCCGTCGGGGGACGGATAGCAATCAGCCCCAGCATTTT. Encoded protein: CASRRGTDSNQPQHF. J is TRBJ1-5 and V is TRBV3-1 (or the pseudogene TRBV3-2), with TRBD1 as a possible D gene (5 bases). CDR1 is LGHDT, CDR2 YNNKEL, per germline (reference sequence). The V gene lost 8 bases and the J gene lost 0 bases, with 14 bases spanning the gap. This CDR3 contains 15 residues.

This clone has just a few counts. V gene TRBV18 combines with J gene TRBJ2-7; TRBD2 matches 11 bases. This CDR3 is 14 amino acids long. The ends lost 0 bases at V and 5 bases at J; junction bases unmatched: 0. CDR1 is KGHSH and CDR2 is LQKENI in the germline V gene. The CDR3 nucleotides are TGTGCCAGCTCACCACCTAGCGGGGGGGACGAGCAGTACTTC. Amino acid sequence: CASSPPSGGDEQYF.

The chain joins TRBV7-8 to TRBJ2-5; 7 nucleotides match TRBD1. Looked up from germline, CDR1 is SGHVS and CDR2 is FQNEAQ. The CDR3 totals 15 residues. J was trimmed by 1 base and V by 2 bases; bases with no gene match: 4. The CDR3 reads CASSLPGQAQETQYF. The DNA of the CDR3 is TGTGCCAGCAGCTTACCAGGACAGGCCCAAGAGACCCAGTACTTC.

This chain uses TRBV2 with TRBJ2-7; 7 bases are a match to TRBD1. Trimming removed 5 bases from V and 1 base from J; junction bases left unmatched: 8. The length of the CDR3 is 15 residues. CDR1 SNHLY and CDR2 FYNNEI come from the germline V gene. CDR3 nucleotides: TGTGCCAGCAGTTCTAACAGGGGCAAGTCCTACGAGCAGTACTTC. It yields the protein CASSSNRGKSYEQYF.

V gene TRBV24-1 combines with J gene TRBJ1-2; D uncertain. CDR1 is KGHDR, CDR2 SFDVKD, per germline. Trimming took off 4 bases at V and 0 bases at J, with 11 bases between the two ends. This CDR3 has 15 amino acids. The DNA of the CDR3 is TGTGCCACCAGTGACCCCGGACTGGCTAACTATGGCTACACCTTC. Translation: CATSDPGLANYGYTF.

The chain joins TRBV7-3 to TRBJ2-1; the match to TRBD2 covers 8 bases. The CDR3 is made up of 16 amino acids. CDR1 is SGHTA, CDR2 FQGTGA, per germline. V lost 4 bases, J lost 5 bases, and 10 bases stayed unmatched. DNA of the CDR3: TGTGCCAGCAGCTCCCTGCCGGGACTAGTGGACAATGAGCAGTTCTTC. It specifies CASSSLPGLVDNEQFF.

V usage is TRBV5-1 and J usage is TRBJ2-2, with 10 bases matching TRBD1. Unmatched junction bases numbered 9, after V lost 5 bases and J lost 5 bases. Germline V lookup: CDR1 SGHRS, CDR2 YFSETQ. CDR3 size: 16 residues. The CDR3 protein is CASSQLPGQGTGELFF. As DNA, the CDR3 is TGCGCCAGCAGTCAGCTCCCGGGACAGGGGACCGGGGAGCTGTTTTTT.

This chain connects TRBV30 to TRBJ1-4; 9 bases are shared with TRBD1. In germline, CDR1 is GTSNPN, CDR2 SVGIG (reference sequence). The CDR3 has 13 residues. Trimming cost V 5 bases and J 7 bases; bases outside gene matches: 5. The CDR3 is CAWATGGTEKLFF. The CDR3 DNA reads TGTGCCTGGGCGACAGGGGGAACTGAAAAACTGTTTTTT.

The chain combines TRBV9 with TRBJ1-5; D is unclear. V was cut by 0 bases and J by 0 bases, with 4 bases left in between. Germline V gene data show CDR1 as SGDLS and CDR2 as YYNGEE. The CDR3 runs to 14 residues. The CDR3 loop reads CASSVDSSNQPQHF. The CDR3 region has the DNA TGTGCCAGCAGCGTAGACAGTAGCAATCAGCCCCAGCATTTT.

In this sample, this clone turned up a few times. DNA for the CDR3: TGTGCCACCAGCAGAGATCTCCAGTCGGGAAACACCATATATTTT. Amino acid sequence: CATSRDLQSGNTIYF. The chain recombines TRBV15 with TRBJ1-3; D is unresolved. Trimming removed 0 bases at V and 4 bases at J, with 10 bases between. The CDR3 consists of 15 residues. Per the germline V gene, CDR1 is LNHNV and CDR2 is YYDKDF (reference sequence).

The chain is built from TRBV5-1 and TRBJ2-7; D is ambiguous. Germline assignment: CDR1 SGHRS and CDR2 YFSETQ. The CDR3 has 15 residues. V was cut by 1 base and J by 2 bases, with 13 bases left in between. CDR3 nucleotide sequence: TGCGCCAGCAGCTTGTCTCGGATAGCCCCCTACGAGCAGTACTTC. Protein sequence: CASSLSRIAPYEQYF.

V usage is TRBV5-4 and J usage is TRBJ2-3, with 10 positions matching TRBD1. CDR1 SGHNT and CDR2 YYREEE come from the germline V gene (reference sequence). V lost 2 bases, J lost 6 bases, and 6 bases stayed unmatched. This CDR3 comprises 15 residues. The CDR3 loop reads CASSFRQGAGDTQYF. CDR3 nucleotide sequence: TGTGCCAGCAGCTTCCGACAGGGGGCCGGGGATACGCAGTATTTT.